This TCR beta chain emerged from a study of T cell clones after liver transplantation. CDR3 length: 15 amino acids. Germline V CDR1 and CDR2: MNHEY, SMNVEV (reference sequence). The V and J ends lost 5 bases and 1 base, in that order; junction bases with no gene match: 7. This table comes from immunoSEQ multiplex PCR, and its TCRdb copy is limited to in-frame clones, with some not included. This repertoire shows about 15,000 clones, 85% to 95% found once; its top ten account for more than 45%. V gene TRBV27 combines with J gene TRBJ1-1, with 7 bases aligning to TRBD1. Sequenced here: CD8+ T cells from blood, sampled before liver transplant. The receptor comes from a human donor who received a liver transplant. This CDR3 is CASSPRTGGNTEAFF. CDR3 sequence (DNA): TGTGCCAGCAGTCCGCGGACAGGCGGGAACACTGAAGCTTTCTTT.